Presented here are 21 T cell receptor beta chains from one specimen sequenced in a study of beta chain features in type 1 diabetes. All of the isolated RNA was reverse transcribed, so expressed TCRB transcripts were sequenced. Assay: immunoSEQ multiplex PCR; the TCRdb copy retains only in-frame clones and omits some. The sample holds 250,000 or so clones, about 26% seen once. Sequences were obtained from central memory CD4+ T cells from blood. All receptors come from a man under 40 in good health.

This clone was recorded many times. V gene TRBV25-1 combines with J gene TRBJ1-2; D is unclear. The ends were cut back, 2 bases at V and 4 bases at J, with 8 bases in the middle. Germline CDR1 reads MGHDK; CDR2 reads SYGVNS. CDR3 size: 13 residues. CDR3 region: CASSEVGGYGYTF. The DNA of the CDR3 is TGTGCCAGCAGTGAAGTCGGCGGCTATGGCTACACCTTC.

The rearrangement uses TRBV29-1 and TRBJ2-5; 7 bases are shared with TRBD2. CDR3 size: 16 residues. Germline values: CDR1 SQVTM, CDR2 ANQGSEA. V was pared by 4 bases and J by 4 bases, with 15 bases of the junction left unmatched. In DNA, the CDR3 is TGCAGCGTTGGGGGAGGAGGAGCGGGACGGGGAGAGACCCAGTACTTC. Protein sequence: CSVGGGGAGRGETQYF.

This clone appeared a few times. The CDR3 region is CASSLSPVYGYTF. DNA for the CDR3: TGTGCCAGCAGTTTATCACCAGTTTATGGCTACACCTTC. The V and J genes are TRBV27 and TRBJ1-2; D remains unclear. Deletions cut 0 bases from V and 5 bases from J, with 7 bases between. This CDR3 contains 13 residues. Germline CDR1 MNHEY, CDR2 SMNVEV (reference sequence).

The chain recombines TRBV9 with TRBJ2-3; a weak D match, TRBD1 (6 bases). The CDR3 consists of 13 residues. Trimming pared 2 bases from V and 4 bases from J, leaving 8 bases between. CDR1 and CDR2 (germline): SGDLS, YYNGEE. The CDR3 here is CASSVPGADTQYF. The CDR3 bases are TGTGCCAGCAGCGTGCCAGGGGCAGATACGCAGTATTTT.

This clone has more than one count but fewer than ten. The rearrangement uses TRBV18 and TRBJ1-1; the match to TRBD1 covers 8 bases. The CDR3 is made up of 14 amino acids. The germline V gene encodes CDR1 KGHSH and CDR2 LQKENI. V gave up 1 base and J gave up 7 bases; unmatched junction bases: 5. CDR3 loop: CASSPLPGQGEAFF. The CDR3 nucleotides read TGTGCCAGCTCACCACTCCCCGGACAGGGTGAAGCTTTCTTT.

There are a few counts of this clone. The chain recombines TRBV18 with TRBJ2-5; 8 bases agree with TRBD1. The junction had 3 bases not matched to a gene; V was cut back by 4 bases and J by 5 bases. The CDR3 consists of 13 residues. Germline V gene sequence: CDR1 KGHSH, CDR2 LQKENI. The CDR3 sequence is CASSQRQGETQYF. The CDR3 DNA sequence: TGTGCCAGCTCACAAAGACAGGGGGAGACCCAGTACTTC.

The chain uses TRBV10-3 and TRBJ1-1; no clear D gene. CDR3 length: 13 residues. Germline values: CDR1 ENHRY, CDR2 SYGVKD. The V and J ends lost 7 bases and 0 bases respectively, with 9 bases between them. The CDR3 bases are TGTGCCATCAAGTTCGGAGTGAACACTGAAGCTTTCTTT. This translates into CAIKFGVNTEAFF.

The chain uses TRBV7-2 and TRBJ2-3; D may be TRBD2 (6 bases). CDR1 is SGHTA and CDR2 is FQGNSA in the germline V gene. The V end was cut by 5 bases, the J end by 0 bases, with 15 bases between. The length of the CDR3 is 16 residues. The CDR3 reads CASSPMGGISTDTQYF. The CDR3 DNA is TGTGCCAGCAGCCCAATGGGCGGGATTAGCACAGATACGCAGTATTTT.

This clone has more than one count but fewer than ten. The chain links TRBV7-9 to TRBJ1-3; D is possibly TRBD1 (5 bases). The CDR3 runs 16 residues. Trimming removed 3 bases at V and 3 bases at J, with 15 bases between. The germline gives CDR1 SEHNR, CDR2 FQNEAQ (reference sequence). The CDR3 region has the DNA TGTGCCAGCAGCTTGGGGTCATCAGGGTATGGAAACACCATATATTTT. This sequence encodes CASSLGSSGYGNTIYF.

The chain has TRBV2 and TRBJ1-2; TRBD1 matches at 8 bases. V lost 4 bases, J lost 5 bases, and 9 bases stayed unmatched. The CDR3 loop spans 15 amino acids. CDR1 and CDR2 (germline): SNHLY, FYNNEI. Here the CDR3 DNA reads TGTGCCAGCAGTGTTGGACAGGGAGTTTGGTATGGCTACACCTTC. This gives the protein CASSVGQGVWYGYTF.

This clone was picked up a small number of times. The rearrangement links TRBV27 to TRBJ1-4; no clear D. The germline V gene has CDR1 MNHEY and CDR2 SMNVEV (reference sequence). This CDR3 spans 10 amino acids. V dropped 6 bases and J dropped 12 bases, with 8 bases sitting between them. The CDR3 DNA reads TGTGCCAGCAGATTCAGAGAACTGTTTTTT. This encodes CASRFRELFF.

This rearrangement joins TRBV19 to TRBJ2-6; no clear D. The CDR3 is 15 residues long. The V and J ends lost 8 bases and 0 bases respectively, with 11 bases between them. Germline CDR1 LNHDA, CDR2 SQIVND (reference sequence). The CDR3 reads CASRLRSSGANVLTF. The DNA of the CDR3 is TGTGCCAGTCGGCTAAGGAGCTCTGGGGCCAACGTCCTGACTTTC.

This clone was observed a handful of times. The V and J genes are TRBV10-3 and TRBJ1-2, with unresolved D. There are 12 residues in the CDR3. The germline V and J ends were trimmed by 6 bases and 6 bases, with 11 bases remaining between them. Germline V lookup: CDR1 ENHRY, CDR2 SYGVKD. The CDR3 is CAIREAQDGYTF. The CDR3 DNA is TGTGCCATCAGGGAGGCGCAGGATGGCTACACCTTC.

This clone has ten or more counts. This chain connects TRBV29-1 to TRBJ2-7; the match to TRBD1 covers 10 bases. The CDR3 extends over 12 amino acids. Germline loops: CDR1 SQVTM, CDR2 ANQGSEA. The J segment lost 5 bases and the V segment lost 6 bases, leaving 4 bases of the junction unmatched. CDR3 region: CSVGQGWNEQYF. The CDR3 DNA follows: TGCAGCGTGGGACAGGGGTGGAACGAGCAGTACTTC.

This clone was counted many times. The CDR3 bases are TGTGCCTGGAGTCTAGGGGGGCAGGCAAATCAGCCCCAGCATTTT. Translated, it gives CAWSLGGQANQPQHF. The rearrangement links TRBV30 to TRBJ1-5; D possibly corresponds to TRBD1 (6 bases). This CDR3 region has 15 residues. Trimming left V 2 bases short and J 4 bases short, with 15 bases between. CDR1 is GTSNPN, CDR2 SVGIG, per germline (reference sequence).

This clone was picked up a small number of times. V is TRBV6-1 and J is TRBJ1-5, with D unresolved. This CDR3 spans 13 amino acids. Looked up from germline, CDR1 is MNHNS and CDR2 is SASEGT. The V and J ends lost 6 bases and 2 bases respectively, with 8 bases between them. In nucleotides, the CDR3 is TGTGCCAGCAGCCCATGGGGCAATCAGCCCCAGCATTTT. Its protein is CASSPWGNQPQHF.

The V call is TRBV7-2, the J call TRBJ2-1; 7 bases fit TRBD1. Germline assignment: CDR1 SGHTA and CDR2 FQGNSA. CDR3 size: 13 residues. The V and J ends lost 5 bases and 9 bases, in that order; junction bases with no gene match: 7. The CDR3 DNA follows: TGTGCCAGCAGCGCCCAAGGGGGCGCTGAGCAGTTCTTC. The encoded protein is CASSAQGGAEQFF. The whole variable domain, filled in from reference TRBV7-2 and TRBJ2-1, reads GAGVSQSPSNKVTEKGKDVELRCDPISGHTALYWYRQSLGQGLEFLIYFQGNSAPDKSGLPSDRFSAERTGGSVSTLTIQRTQQEDSAVYLCASSAQGGAEQFFGPGTRLTVL.

A note on this clone: One junction end disagrees with the germline gene, perhaps due to a read error. This chain connects TRBV14 to TRBJ2-5; unclear D gene. The CDR3 has 12 amino acids. Germline lookup yields CDR1 SGHDN and CDR2 FVKESK. Here the CDR3 DNA reads TGTGCCAGCAGGCAAGACCAAGAGACCCAGTACTTC. Amino acid sequence: CASRQDQETQYF.

This clone appeared a few times. V and J are TRBV11-3 and TRBJ2-3; the D is unclear. Trimming cost V 0 bases and J 0 bases, with 4 bases left between them. From germline, CDR1 is SGHNT and CDR2 YENEEA. CDR3 length: 14 amino acids. CDR3 loop: CASSLDASTDTQYF. The DNA of the CDR3 is TGTGCCAGCAGCTTAGACGCAAGCACAGATACGCAGTATTTT. The full variable domain, its missing parts supplied by reference TRBV11-3 and TRBJ2-3, is EAGVVQSPRYKIIEKKQPVAFWCNPISGHNTLYWYLQNLGQGPELLIRYENEEAVDDSQLPKDRFSAERLKGVDSTLKIQPAELGDSAVYLCASSLDASTDTQYFGPGTRLTVL.

This chain's CDR3 is CASSLRTSGFQETQYF. CDR3 DNA: TGTGCCAGCAGCTTAAGGACTAGCGGTTTCCAAGAGACCCAGTACTTC. The chain couples TRBV7-2 to TRBJ2-5; TRBD2 aligns across 10 bases. The V and J ends lost 2 bases and 1 base, in that order; junction bases with no gene match: 4. The CDR3 consists of 16 residues. CDR1 SGHTA and CDR2 FQGNSA come from the germline V gene.

This clone has only a few counts. The same CDR3 arises from other DNA sequences in this sample as well. The rearrangement links TRBV28 to TRBJ2-1; 11 nucleotides agree with TRBD2. V shed 5 bases, J shed 3 bases, and the junction held 3 bases outside the gene matches. This CDR3 has 15 residues. Germline V gene sequence: CDR1 MDHEN, CDR2 SYDVKM. Here the CDR3 DNA reads TGTGCCAGCAGTCTAGCGGGGGGTAGCTACAATGAGCAGTTCTTC. This encodes CASSLAGGSYNEQFF.